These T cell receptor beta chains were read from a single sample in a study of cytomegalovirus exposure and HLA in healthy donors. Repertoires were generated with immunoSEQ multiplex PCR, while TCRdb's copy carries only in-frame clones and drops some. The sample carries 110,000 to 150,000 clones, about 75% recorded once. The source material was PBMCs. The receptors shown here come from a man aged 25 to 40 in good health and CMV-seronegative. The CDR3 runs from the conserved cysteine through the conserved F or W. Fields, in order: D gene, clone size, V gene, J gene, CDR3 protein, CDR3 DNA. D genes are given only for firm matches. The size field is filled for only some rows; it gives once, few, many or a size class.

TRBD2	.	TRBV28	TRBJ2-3	CASSLTPSGTDTQYF	TGTGCCAGCAGTTTAACCCCTAGCGGAACAGATACGCAGTATTTT
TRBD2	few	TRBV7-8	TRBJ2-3	CASSPHAGSGATDTQYF	TGTGCCAGCAGCCCTCACGCGGGTAGCGGGGCCACAGATACGCAGTATTTT
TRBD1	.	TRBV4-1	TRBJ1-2	CASSQEDRVPSSGYTF	TGCGCCAGCAGCCAGGAAGACAGGGTCCCCAGTAGCGGCTACACCTTC
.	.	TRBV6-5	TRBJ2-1	CASSFDSTIYNEQFF	TGTGCCAGCAGCTTCGACTCGACCATCTACAATGAGCAGTTCTTC
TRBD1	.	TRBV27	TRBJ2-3	CASSPQSPTGGPDTQYF	TGTGCCAGCAGCCCTCAGTCGCCAACAGGGGGCCCAGATACGCAGTATTTT
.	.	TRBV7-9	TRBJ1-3	CASSKDISGNTIYF	TGTGCCAGCAGCAAAGACATCTCTGGAAACACCATATATTTT
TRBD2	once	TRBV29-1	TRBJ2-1	CSVDPSGTYNEQFF	TGCAGCGTTGATCCCAGCGGGACCTACAATGAGCAGTTCTTC
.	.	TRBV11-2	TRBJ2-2	CASSSQAGELFF	TGTGCCAGCAGCTCCCAGGCCGGGGAGCTGTTTTTT
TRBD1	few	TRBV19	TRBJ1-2	CASRDRANYGYTF	TGTGCCAGCCGGGACAGGGCCAACTATGGCTACACCTTC
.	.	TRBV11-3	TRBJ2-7	CASSLGSGDFYEQYF	TGTGCCAGCAGCTTAGGTAGCGGAGACTTCTACGAGCAGTACTTC
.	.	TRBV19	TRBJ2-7	CASGRDITYEQYF	TGTGCCAGCGGACGGGACATTACTTACGAGCAGTACTTC
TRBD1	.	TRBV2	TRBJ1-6	CAGRQGAGSPLHF	TGTGCCGGTCGACAGGGGGCCGGTTCACCCCTCCACTTT
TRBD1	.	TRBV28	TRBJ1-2	CASSENRGVRGYTF	TGTGCCAGCAGCGAAAACAGGGGGGTGAGGGGCTACACCTTC